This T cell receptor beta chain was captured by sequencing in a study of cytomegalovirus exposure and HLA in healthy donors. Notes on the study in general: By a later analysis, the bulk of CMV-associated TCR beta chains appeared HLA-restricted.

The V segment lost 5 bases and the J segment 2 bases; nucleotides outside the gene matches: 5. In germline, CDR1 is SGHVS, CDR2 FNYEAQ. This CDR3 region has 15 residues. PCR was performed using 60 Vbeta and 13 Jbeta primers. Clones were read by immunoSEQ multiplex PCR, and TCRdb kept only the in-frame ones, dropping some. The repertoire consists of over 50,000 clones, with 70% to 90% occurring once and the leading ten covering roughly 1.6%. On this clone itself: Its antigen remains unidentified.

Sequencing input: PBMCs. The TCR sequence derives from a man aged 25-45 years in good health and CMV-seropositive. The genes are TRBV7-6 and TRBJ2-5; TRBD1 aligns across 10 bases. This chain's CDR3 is CASSGRDRGQETQYF. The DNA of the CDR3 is TGTGCCAGCAGCGGACGGGACAGGGGACAAGAGACCCAGTACTTC.